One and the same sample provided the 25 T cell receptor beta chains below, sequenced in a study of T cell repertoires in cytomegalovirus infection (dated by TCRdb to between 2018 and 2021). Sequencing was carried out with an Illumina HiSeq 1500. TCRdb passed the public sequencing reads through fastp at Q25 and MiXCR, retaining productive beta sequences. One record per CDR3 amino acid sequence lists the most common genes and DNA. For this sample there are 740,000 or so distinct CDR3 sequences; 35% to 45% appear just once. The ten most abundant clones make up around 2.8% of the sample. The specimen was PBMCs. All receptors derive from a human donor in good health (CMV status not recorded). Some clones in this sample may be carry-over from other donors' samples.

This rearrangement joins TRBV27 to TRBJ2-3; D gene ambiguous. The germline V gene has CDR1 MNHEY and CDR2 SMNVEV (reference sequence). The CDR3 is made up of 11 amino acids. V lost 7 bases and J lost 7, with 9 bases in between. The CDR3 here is CASKVSYTQYF. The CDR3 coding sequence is TGTGCCAGCAAGGTCTCGTATACGCAGTATTTT.

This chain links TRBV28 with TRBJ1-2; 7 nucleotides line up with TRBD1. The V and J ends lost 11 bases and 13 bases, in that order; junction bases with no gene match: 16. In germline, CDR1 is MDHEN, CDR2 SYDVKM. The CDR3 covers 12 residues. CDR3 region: CAALAGGMVSTF. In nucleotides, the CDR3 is TGTGCCGCATTAGCAGGGGGAATGGTATCCACCTTC.

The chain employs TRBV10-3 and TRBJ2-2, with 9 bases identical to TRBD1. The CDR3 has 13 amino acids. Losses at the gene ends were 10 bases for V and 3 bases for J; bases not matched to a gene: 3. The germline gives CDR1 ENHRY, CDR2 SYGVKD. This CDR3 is CATRTGDTGELFF. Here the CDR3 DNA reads TGTGCCACCCGGACAGGGGACACCGGGGAGCTGTTTTTT.

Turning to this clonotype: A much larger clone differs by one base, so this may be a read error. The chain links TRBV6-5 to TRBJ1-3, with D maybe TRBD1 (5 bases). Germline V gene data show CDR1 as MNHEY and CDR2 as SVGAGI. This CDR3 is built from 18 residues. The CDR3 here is CAGSYKVVGTVSGNTIYF. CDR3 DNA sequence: TGTGCCGGCAGTTACAAAGTAGTCGGGACCGTCTCTGGAAACACCATATATTTT.

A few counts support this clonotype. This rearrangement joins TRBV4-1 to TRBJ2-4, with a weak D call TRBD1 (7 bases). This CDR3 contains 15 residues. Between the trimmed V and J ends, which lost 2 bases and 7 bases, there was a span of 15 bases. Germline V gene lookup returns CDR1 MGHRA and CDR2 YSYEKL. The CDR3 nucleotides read TGCGCCAGCAGCCAAAGACAGGGAGGATCGAACATTCAGTACTTC. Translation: CASSQRQGGSNIQYF.

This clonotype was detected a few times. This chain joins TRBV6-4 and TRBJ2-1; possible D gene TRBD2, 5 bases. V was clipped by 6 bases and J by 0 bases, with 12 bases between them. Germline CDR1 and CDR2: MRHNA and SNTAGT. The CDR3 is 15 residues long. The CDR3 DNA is TGTGCCAGCAGCCCGGGGTCGAGCTCCTACAATGAGCAGTTCTTC. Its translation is CASSPGSSSYNEQFF.

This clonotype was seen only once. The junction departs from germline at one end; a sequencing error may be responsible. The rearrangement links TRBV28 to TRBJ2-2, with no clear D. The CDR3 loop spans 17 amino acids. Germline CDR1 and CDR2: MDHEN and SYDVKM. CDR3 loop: CASTLSAGVSNTGELFF. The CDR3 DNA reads TGTGCCAGCACTTTATCCGCTGGAGTATCGAACACCGGGGAGCTGTTTTTT.

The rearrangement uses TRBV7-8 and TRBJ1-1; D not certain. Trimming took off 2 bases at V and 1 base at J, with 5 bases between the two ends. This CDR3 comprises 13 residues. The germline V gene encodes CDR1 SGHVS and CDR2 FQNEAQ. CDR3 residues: CASSLKTNTEAFF. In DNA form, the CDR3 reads TGTGCCAGCAGCTTAAAGACGAACACTGAAGCTTTCTTT.

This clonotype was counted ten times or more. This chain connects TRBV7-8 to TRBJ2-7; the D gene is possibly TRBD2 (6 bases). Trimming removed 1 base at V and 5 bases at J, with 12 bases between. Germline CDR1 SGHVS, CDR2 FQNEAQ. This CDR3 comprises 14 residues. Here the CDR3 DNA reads TGTGCCAGCAGCTTAGGGGGGGTGGGTGACGAGCAGTACTTC. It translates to CASSLGGVGDEQYF. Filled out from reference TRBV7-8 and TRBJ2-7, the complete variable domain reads GAGVSQSPRYKVAKRGQDVALRCDPISGHVSLFWYQQALGQGPEFLTYFQNEAQLDKSGLPSDRFFAERPEGSVSTLKIQRTQQEDSAVYLCASSLGGVGDEQYFGPGTRLTVT.

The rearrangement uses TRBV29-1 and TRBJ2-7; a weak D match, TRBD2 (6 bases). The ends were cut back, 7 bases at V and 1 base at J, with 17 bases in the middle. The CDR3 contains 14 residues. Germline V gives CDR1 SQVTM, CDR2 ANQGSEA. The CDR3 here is CSGSLGGRSYEQYF. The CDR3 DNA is TGCAGCGGAAGCCTGGGGGGAAGGTCCTACGAGCAGTACTTC.

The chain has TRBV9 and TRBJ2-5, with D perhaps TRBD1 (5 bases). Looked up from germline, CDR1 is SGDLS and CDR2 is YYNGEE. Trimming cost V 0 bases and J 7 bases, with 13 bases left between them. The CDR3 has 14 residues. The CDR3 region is CASSVDEAGSTQYF. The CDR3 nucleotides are TGTGCCAGCAGCGTAGATGAGGCAGGGTCGACCCAGTACTTC.

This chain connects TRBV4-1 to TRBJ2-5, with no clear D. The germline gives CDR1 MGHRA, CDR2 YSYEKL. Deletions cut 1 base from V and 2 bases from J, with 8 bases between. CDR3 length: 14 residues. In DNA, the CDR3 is TGCGCCAGCAGCCAAGTACCGCATCAAGAGACCCAGTACTTC. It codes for CASSQVPHQETQYF.

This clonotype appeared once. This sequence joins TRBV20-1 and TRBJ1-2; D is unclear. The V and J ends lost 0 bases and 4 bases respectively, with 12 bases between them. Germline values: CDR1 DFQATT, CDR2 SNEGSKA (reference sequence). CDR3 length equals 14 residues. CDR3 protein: CSARDTQATYGYTF. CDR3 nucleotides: TGCAGTGCTAGAGATACCCAGGCAACCTATGGCTACACCTTC.

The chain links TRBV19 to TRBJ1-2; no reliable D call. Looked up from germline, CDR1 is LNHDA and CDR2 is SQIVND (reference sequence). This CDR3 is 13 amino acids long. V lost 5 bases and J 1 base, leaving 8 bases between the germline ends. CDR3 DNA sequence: TGTGCCAGTAGTGGTGCAATTAACTATGGCTACACCTTC. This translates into CASSGAINYGYTF.

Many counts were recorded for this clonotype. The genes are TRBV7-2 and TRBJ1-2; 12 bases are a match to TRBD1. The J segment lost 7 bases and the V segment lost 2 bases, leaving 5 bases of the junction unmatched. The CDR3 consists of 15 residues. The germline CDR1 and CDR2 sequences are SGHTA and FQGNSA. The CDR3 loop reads CASSLPPGQGAGYTF. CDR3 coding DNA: TGTGCCAGCAGCTTACCCCCGGGACAGGGGGCTGGCTACACCTTC.

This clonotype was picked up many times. Here the CDR3 reads CASSLVSGQNQPQHF. The CDR3 DNA reads TGTGCCAGCAGCTTAGTCTCCGGACAGAATCAGCCCCAGCATTTT. The chain employs TRBV7-2 and TRBJ1-5, with D tentatively TRBD1 (6 bases). Germline V gene sequence: CDR1 SGHTA, CDR2 FQGNSA. V was shortened by 1 base and J by 4 bases, with 11 bases between the two germline ends. The CDR3 runs to 15 residues.

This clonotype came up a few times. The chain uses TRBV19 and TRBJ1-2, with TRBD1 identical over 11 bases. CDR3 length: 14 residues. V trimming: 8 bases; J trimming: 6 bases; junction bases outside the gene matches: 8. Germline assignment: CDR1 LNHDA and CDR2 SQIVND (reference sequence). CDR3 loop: CASWMGQGVHGYTF. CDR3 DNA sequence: TGTGCCAGTTGGATGGGACAGGGGGTGCATGGCTACACCTTC.

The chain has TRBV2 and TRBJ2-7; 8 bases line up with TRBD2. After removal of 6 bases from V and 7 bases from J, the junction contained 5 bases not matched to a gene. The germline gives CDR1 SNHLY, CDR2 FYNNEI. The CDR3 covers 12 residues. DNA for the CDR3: TGTGCCAGCAGAATAGAGCGGGGGGAGCAGTACTTC. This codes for CASRIERGEQYF. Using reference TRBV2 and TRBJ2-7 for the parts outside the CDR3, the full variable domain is EPEVTQTPSHQVTQMGQEVILRCVPISNHLYFYWYRQILGQKVEFLVSFYNNEISEKSEIFDDQFSVERPDGSNFTLKIRSTKLEDSAMYFCASRIERGEQYFGPGTRLTVT.

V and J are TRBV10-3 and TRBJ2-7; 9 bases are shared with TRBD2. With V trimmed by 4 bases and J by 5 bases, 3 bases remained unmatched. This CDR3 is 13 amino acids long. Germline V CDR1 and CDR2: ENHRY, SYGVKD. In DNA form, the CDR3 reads TGTGCCATCAGTGGCATAGCGGGAGACGAGCAGTACTTC. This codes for CAISGIAGDEQYF.

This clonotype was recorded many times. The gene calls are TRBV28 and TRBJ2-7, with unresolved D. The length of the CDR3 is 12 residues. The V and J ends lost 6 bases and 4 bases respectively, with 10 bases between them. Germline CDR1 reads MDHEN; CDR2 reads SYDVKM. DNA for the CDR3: TGTGCCAGCAGCTTAATCCCGTACGAGCAGTACTTC. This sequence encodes CASSLIPYEQYF.

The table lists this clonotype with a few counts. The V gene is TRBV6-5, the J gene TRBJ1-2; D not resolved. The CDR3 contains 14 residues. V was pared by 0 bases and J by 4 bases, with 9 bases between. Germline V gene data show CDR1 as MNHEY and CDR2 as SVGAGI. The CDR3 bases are TGTGCCAGCAGTTACTCGAAACATTCCTATGGCTACACCTTC. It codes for CASSYSKHSYGYTF.

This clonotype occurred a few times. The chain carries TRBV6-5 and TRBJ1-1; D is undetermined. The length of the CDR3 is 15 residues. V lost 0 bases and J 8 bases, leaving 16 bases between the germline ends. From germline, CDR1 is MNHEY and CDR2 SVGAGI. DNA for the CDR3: TGTGCCAGCAGTTACTCTGGCCAGGAGTCGAGAGAAGCTTTCTTT. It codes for CASSYSGQESREAFF.

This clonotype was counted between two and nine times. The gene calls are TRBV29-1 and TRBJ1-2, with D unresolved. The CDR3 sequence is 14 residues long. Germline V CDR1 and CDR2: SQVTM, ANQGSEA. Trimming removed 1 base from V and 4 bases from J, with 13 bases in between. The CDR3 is CSVEGLDLTYGYTF. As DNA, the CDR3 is TGCAGCGTTGAAGGGTTAGACCTAACCTATGGCTACACCTTC.

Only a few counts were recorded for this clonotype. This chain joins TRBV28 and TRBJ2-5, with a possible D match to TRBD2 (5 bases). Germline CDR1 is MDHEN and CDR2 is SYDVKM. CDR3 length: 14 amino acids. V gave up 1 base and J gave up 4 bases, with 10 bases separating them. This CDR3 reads CASSLSPRGETQYF. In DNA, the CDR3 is TGTGCCAGCAGTTTATCTCCCCGGGGAGAGACCCAGTACTTC.

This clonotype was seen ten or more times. The CDR3 loop is CASSSGLAGPGREQFF. In DNA, the CDR3 is TGTGCCAGCAGCTCGGGACTAGCGGGTCCCGGTAGGGAGCAGTTCTTC. This chain links TRBV7-8 with TRBJ2-1; 12 bases are shared with TRBD2. Germline assignment: CDR1 SGHVS and CDR2 FQNEAQ. The V segment lost 4 bases and the J segment 10 bases; nucleotides outside the gene matches: 11. The CDR3 is 16 amino acids.